This entry is about one T cell receptor beta chain. This clone was picked up a small number of times. This clone's antigen is unknown. Base qualities are missing; no much larger clone stands one base away. The data belong to a study of radiation and T cells in renal cell carcinoma (dated by TCRdb to 2018 to 2020). With respect to the entire study: TCR beta sequencing covered 50 to 55 samples in total, comprising some 26 tumors and roughly 27 peripheral blood samples. Across all 53 samples, several million unique CDR3 nucleotide sequences encoding 2,658,974 unique CDR3 amino acid sequences were identified. What the authors observed across the whole study: A greater number of dominant CDR3 motifs was detected in irradiated tumors than in control tumors, and a larger share of the repertoire was occupied by these motifs in irradiated tumors than in control tumors. Because only small tumor regions of roughly 0.9 g were available, intratumoral heterogeneity was not captured. Effects of radiation dose or scheduling on the TCR repertoire could not be addressed with the single-armed trial design. Irradiated tumors showed higher TCR clonality than controls, with the top 100 clonotypes averaging around 54% of the repertoire versus around 43% in nephrectomy-only tumors.

The immunoSEQ kit was used, according to the manufacturer's recommendations, to generate TCR beta libraries from genomic DNA. To prepare the libraries, a first multiplex PCR with proprietary primers was run, followed by a second PCR that added unique barcodes, and a bead cleanup was done after each round. A kit-provided positive control reaction and a negative control reaction were included in every sample batch. The final libraries underwent checking on an Agilent 4200 TapeStation D1000 ScreenTape, volumetric pooling, and quantification by qPCR. Sequencing ran on an Illumina NextSeq500 with a MidOutput 150-cycle cartridge, using 156 Read1 and 15 Index1 cycles with kit custom primers. The pooled library was loaded at about 0.96 pM, and around 18% PhiX control was spiked in. In the paper's pipeline: Vendor-processed data were analyzed in R, with a clonotype defined as all T cells sharing the same CDR3 nucleotide sequence. For clone abundance analyses, frequencies were normalized to the 10,000 most abundant clones per sample. Public T cell clones, which averaged fewer than five per sample, were removed prior to analysis. Dominant motif analysis used ImmunoMap with the PAM10 matrix, gap penalty 30 and homology threshold 0.3; motifs with cumulative frequency at least 0.01 counted as dominant. TCRdb obtained this table from immuneACCESS and retained in-frame rearrangements with V and J assigned. These tables miss some clones; where compared with another copy, unresolved V genes account for less than half of the shortfall, and the remainder is unexplained. V and J calls and clone size are as listed in that table; D and trimming were resolved from the DNA. The sample yields 19,000 or so clones; roughly 60% were counted once. The top ten clonotypes cover roughly 30% of the sample.

The CDR3 starts with the cysteine, ends with the phenylalanine, and has 14 residues. Here the CDR3 DNA is all that survives: 42 bases in frame from base 1. CDR1 and CDR2, looked up from the germline V gene, are MNHNS and SASEGT. V is cut by 9 bases and J by 6 bases, and the space between the germline ends is 20 bases. In light of the paper, this sample's time point label describes: tumor resected at nephrectomy. The label giving this sample's treatment or condition can be read as: treatment-naive control, cytoreductive nephrectomy. Control tumors were obtained from treatment-naive renal cell carcinoma patients in whom cytoreductive nephrectomy was performed without prior radiation. Every patient's renal cell carcinoma showed clear cell pathology. The control tumors sequenced for TCR were resected between about 2010 and 2014 from 10 or so males and several females whose median age was roughly 55 years (range 40 to 82). Tumors were mechanically dissociated, digested with collagenase/hyaluronidase at 37 °C, processed in gentleMACS C tubes, and stored in liquid nitrogen. Genomic DNA for TCR sequencing was prepared using the QIAamp DNA Blood Mini Kit (Qiagen). Only samples passing all quality control checks were included in the analyses.

The TCR sequence derives from a man in his fifties or sixties with renal cell carcinoma. The chain uses TRBV6-1 and TRBJ1-2; possibly the D gene is TRBD1, per 6 matching bases. The sequenced sample was tumor tissue, obtained from a patient whose treatment was nephrectomy without radiotherapy. The base sequence is TGTGCCAGTTCGATTATAAACAGGGAAGATGGCTACACCTTC. Its amino acids are CASSIINREDGYTF.